These 10 T cell receptor beta chains share one sample of origin, sequenced in a study of CD8+ T cells in alopecia areata. Reverse transcription of extracted RNA yielded cDNA, which provided the sequencing template. The table came from immunoSEQ multiplex PCR; TCRdb's copy has only in-frame clones and leaves some out. The data show about 180,000 clones, around 71% seen once. The sequencing here drew on CD8+ T cells sorted from blood, taken at week 0. Receptor source: a human donor with alopecia areata.

The rearrangement joins TRBV7-9 to TRBJ2-7; 8 bases fit TRBD2. CDR3 length: 13 amino acids. Germline V CDR1 and CDR2: SEHNR, FQNEAQ (reference sequence). V gave up 5 bases and J gave up 9 bases; unmatched junction bases: 9. CDR3 amino acids: CASSAPGLAGQYF. CDR3 in DNA: TGTGCCAGCAGCGCGCCGGGGCTAGCGGGGCAGTACTTC.

This chain's CDR3 is CAWKGPGEAEAFF. The CDR3 bases are TGTGCCTGGAAGGGGCCGGGGGAAGCTGAAGCTTTCTTT. The chain links TRBV30 to TRBJ1-1, with D possibly matching TRBD1 (5 bases). Looked up from germline, CDR1 is GTSNPN and CDR2 is SVGIG (reference sequence). The CDR3 covers 13 residues. V was clipped by 4 bases and J by 6 bases, with 15 bases between them.

In its sample, this clone was seen a few times. The chain combines TRBV7-9 with TRBJ2-3, with TRBD1 matching over 7 bases. The CDR3 is 16 residues long. The ends lost 5 bases at V and 1 base at J; junction bases unmatched: 9. The germline V gene has CDR1 SEHNR and CDR2 FQNEAQ (reference sequence). This CDR3 is CASSNTGEQGTDTQYF. The CDR3 DNA reads as TGTGCCAGCAGCAACACAGGGGAGCAAGGCACAGATACGCAGTATTTT. Full variable domain (outside the CDR3, taken from reference TRBV7-9 and TRBJ2-3): DTGVSQNPRHKITKRGQNVTFRCDPISEHNRLYWYRQTLGQGPEFLTYFQNEAQLEKSRLLSDRFSAERPKGSFSTLEIQRTEQGDSAMYLCASSNTGEQGTDTQYFGPGTRLTVL.

The V and J genes are TRBV20-1 and TRBJ1-2; the D is unclear. Germline V gene sequence: CDR1 DFQATT, CDR2 SNEGSKA (reference sequence). This CDR3 region has 10 residues. V was clipped by 5 bases and J by 10 bases, with 11 bases between them. The CDR3 spells CSAFDGDYTF. In nucleotides, the CDR3 is TGCAGTGCTTTTGACGGGGACTACACCTTC.

The CDR3 region has the DNA TGTGCCAGCAGCCACTACCTGGACAGGATGCTAGGGGGCTACACCTTC. This encodes CASSHYLDRMLGGYTF. This chain connects TRBV13 to TRBJ1-2; TRBD1 agrees at 7 bases. This CDR3 has 16 residues. CDR1 is PRHDT and CDR2 is FYEKMQ in the germline V gene (reference sequence). The J segment lost 8 bases and the V segment lost 5 bases, leaving 17 bases of the junction unmatched. The variable domain in full, with the rest retrieved from reference TRBV13 and TRBJ1-2, is AAGVIQSPRHLIKEKRETATLKCYPIPRHDTVYWYQQGPGQDPQFLISFYEKMQSDKGSIPDRFSAQQFSDYHSELNMSSLELGDSALYFCASSHYLDRMLGGYTFGSGTRLTVV.

The J gene is TRBJ2-1, the V gene TRBV30; TRBD2 aligns across 13 bases. The junction had 6 bases not matched to a gene; V was cut back by 3 bases and J by 10 bases. The CDR3 length is 14 residues. Germline V lookup: CDR1 GTSNPN, CDR2 SVGIG (reference sequence). CDR3 in DNA: TGTGCCTGGAGGATTTTGGGACTAGCGGGGGAGCAGTTCTTC. Protein product: CAWRILGLAGEQFF.

The chain links TRBV29-1 to TRBJ1-1; 8 nucleotides line up with TRBD1. V shed 6 bases, J shed 3 bases, and the junction held 15 bases outside the gene matches. Germline loops: CDR1 SQVTM, CDR2 ANQGSEA. This CDR3 region has 16 residues. CDR3 sequence (DNA): TGCAGCGTGGGGGGTGGCGACAGGGGATTTGACACTGAAGCTTTCTTT. It is translated as CSVGGGDRGFDTEAFF.

V gene TRBV11-2 combines with J gene TRBJ2-1; 9 bases are a match to TRBD2. Germline CDR1 SGHAT, CDR2 FQNNGV. The junction had 3 bases not matched to a gene; V was cut back by 8 bases and J by 4 bases. This CDR3 spans 13 amino acids. In DNA form, the CDR3 reads TGTGCCAGCCGGAGCGGGGGGTACAATGAGCAGTTCTTC. This sequence encodes CASRSGGYNEQFF.

This clone has just one count. The V and J genes are TRBV11-2 and TRBJ2-1; TRBD2 might be the D (5 bases). The V gene lost 3 bases and the J gene lost 6 bases, with 9 bases spanning the gap. CDR3 length: 13 residues. Germline CDR1 SGHAT, CDR2 FQNNGV. The CDR3 region is CASSFSGSNEQFF. In nucleotides, the CDR3 is TGTGCCAGCAGCTTTTCGGGGAGCAATGAGCAGTTCTTC.

This chain joins TRBV27 and TRBJ2-5, with a weak D call TRBD1 (5 bases). This CDR3 contains 15 residues. Germline V gives CDR1 MNHEY, CDR2 SMNVEV (reference sequence). V was pared by 5 bases and J by 1 base, with 14 bases between. The CDR3 DNA sequence: TGTGCCAGCAGTCCACGACAGACCGTCCAAGAGACCCAGTACTTC. Amino acids: CASSPRQTVQETQYF.